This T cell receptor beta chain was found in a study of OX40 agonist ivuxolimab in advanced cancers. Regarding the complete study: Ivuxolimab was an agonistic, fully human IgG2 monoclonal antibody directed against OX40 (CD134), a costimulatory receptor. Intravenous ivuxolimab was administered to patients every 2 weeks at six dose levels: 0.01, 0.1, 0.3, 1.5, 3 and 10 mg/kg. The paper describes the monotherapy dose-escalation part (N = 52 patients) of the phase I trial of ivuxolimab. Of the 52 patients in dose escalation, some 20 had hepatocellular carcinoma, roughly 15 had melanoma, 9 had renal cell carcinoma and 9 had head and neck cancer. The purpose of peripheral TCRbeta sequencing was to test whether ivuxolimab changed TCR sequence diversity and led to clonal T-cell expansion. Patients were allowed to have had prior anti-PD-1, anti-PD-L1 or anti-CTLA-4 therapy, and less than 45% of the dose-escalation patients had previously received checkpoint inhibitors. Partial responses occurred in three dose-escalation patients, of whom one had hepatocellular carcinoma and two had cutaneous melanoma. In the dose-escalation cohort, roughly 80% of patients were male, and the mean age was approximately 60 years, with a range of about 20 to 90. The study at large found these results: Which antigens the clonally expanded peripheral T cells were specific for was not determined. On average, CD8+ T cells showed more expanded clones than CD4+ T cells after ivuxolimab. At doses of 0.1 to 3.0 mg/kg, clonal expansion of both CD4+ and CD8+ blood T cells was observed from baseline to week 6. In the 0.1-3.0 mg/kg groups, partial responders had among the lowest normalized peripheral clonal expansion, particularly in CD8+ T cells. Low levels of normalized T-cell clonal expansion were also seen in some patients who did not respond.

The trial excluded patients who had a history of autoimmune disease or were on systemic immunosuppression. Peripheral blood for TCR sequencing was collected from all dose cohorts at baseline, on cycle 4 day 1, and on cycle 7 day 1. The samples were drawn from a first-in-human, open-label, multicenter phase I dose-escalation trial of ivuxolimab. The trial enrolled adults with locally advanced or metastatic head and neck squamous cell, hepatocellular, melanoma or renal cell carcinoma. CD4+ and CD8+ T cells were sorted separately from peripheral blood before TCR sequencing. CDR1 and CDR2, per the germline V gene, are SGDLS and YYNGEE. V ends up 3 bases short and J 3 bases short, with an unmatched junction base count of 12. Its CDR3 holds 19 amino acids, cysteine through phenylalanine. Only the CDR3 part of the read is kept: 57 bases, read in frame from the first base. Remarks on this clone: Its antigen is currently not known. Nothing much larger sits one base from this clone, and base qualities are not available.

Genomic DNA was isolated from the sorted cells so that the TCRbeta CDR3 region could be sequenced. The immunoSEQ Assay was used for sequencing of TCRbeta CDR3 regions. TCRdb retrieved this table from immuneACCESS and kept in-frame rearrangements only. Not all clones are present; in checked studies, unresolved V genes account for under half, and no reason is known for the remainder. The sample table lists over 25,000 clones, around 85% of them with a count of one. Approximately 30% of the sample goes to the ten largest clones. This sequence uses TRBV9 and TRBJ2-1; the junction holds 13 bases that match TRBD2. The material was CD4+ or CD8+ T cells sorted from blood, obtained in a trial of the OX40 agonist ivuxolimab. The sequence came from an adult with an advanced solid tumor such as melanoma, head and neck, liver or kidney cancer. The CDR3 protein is CASSDHSTGTSGDYNEQFF. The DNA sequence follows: TGTGCCAGCAGCGACCACTCCACCGGGACTAGCGGGGACTACAATGAGCAGTTCTTC.